This T cell receptor (beta chain) was identified during a study of T-cell memory formation after mild COVID-19. The study, taken as a whole, reports: Among contracting clones, CD4+ were mainly CM/EM and CD8+ enriched in EMRA. Confirmation was lacking for SARS-CoV-2 specificity of second-wave clones that peaked on day 37. Prior to infection, memory already included some responding clones, suggesting cross-reactive memory joined.

This CDR3 contains 13 residues. Using its own MiXCR run on the 5' RACE reads, TCRdb lists one record per CDR3 protein. This table holds 250,000 to 400,000 distinct CDR3 sequences, roughly an eighth found once. In this sample, this clonotype turned up once. Antigen unknown. The origin of this receptor is a man younger than 30 who had mild COVID-19 (a few samples of this study predate the infection). Cell type and time point are not known. The chain combines TRBV21-1 with TRBJ1-1. TRBV21-1 is an annotated pseudogene. The material sequenced was PBMCs or a T cell subset sorted from them (not recorded which). The CDR3 bases are TGTGCCAGCAGCCCCGTAATCTGCACTGAAGCTTTCTTT. This translates into CASSPVICTEAFF.